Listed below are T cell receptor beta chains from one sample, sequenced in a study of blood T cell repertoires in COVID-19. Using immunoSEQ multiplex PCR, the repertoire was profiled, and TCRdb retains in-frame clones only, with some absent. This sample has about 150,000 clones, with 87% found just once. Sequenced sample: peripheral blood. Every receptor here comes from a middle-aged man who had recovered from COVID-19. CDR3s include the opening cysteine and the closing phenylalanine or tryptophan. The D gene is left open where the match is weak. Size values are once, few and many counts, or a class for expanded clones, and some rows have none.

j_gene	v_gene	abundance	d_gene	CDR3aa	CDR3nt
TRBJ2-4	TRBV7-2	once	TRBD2	CASSRSAGELAKNIQYF	TGTGCCAGCAGCCGTTCAGCGGGGGAGCTAGCCAAAAACATTCAGTACTTC
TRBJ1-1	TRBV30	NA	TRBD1	CAWSKTGARTEAFF	TGTGCCTGGAGTAAAACAGGGGCCCGGACTGAAGCTTTCTTT
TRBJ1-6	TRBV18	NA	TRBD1	CASSPTSGTGLMNSPLHF	TGTGCCAGCTCACCAACCTCCGGGACAGGTTTAATGAATTCACCCCTCCACTTT
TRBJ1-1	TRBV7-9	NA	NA	CASSLELASHAFF	TGTGCCAGCAGCTTAGAGTTGGCCAGTCATGCTTTCTTT
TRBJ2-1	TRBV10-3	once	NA	CAIRQGGEQFF	TGTGCCATCAGGCAGGGAGGTGAGCAGTTCTTC
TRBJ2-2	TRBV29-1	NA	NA	CSGWGLHTGELFF	TGCAGCGGCTGGGGCCTCCACACCGGGGAGCTGTTTTTT
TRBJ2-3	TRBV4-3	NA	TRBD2	CASRHGTSEDTQYF	TGCGCCAGCAGACATGGGACTAGCGAAGATACGCAGTATTTT
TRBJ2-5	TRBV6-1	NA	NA	CASSEGGGVASQYF	TGTGCCAGCAGTGAAGGGGGAGGTGTAGCGTCCCAGTACTTC
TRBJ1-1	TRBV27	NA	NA	CASSLFMGEETEAFF	TGTGCCAGCAGTTTATTTATGGGGGAGGAGACTGAAGCTTTCTTT
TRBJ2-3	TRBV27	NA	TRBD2	CASSHLAGGNTDTQYF	TGTGCCAGCAGTCATTTAGCGGGGGGGAACACAGATACGCAGTATTTT
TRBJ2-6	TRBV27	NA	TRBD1	CASSLSGRQGASGANVLTF	TGTGCCAGCAGTTTATCGGGGCGACAGGGGGCCTCTGGGGCCAACGTCCTGACTTTC
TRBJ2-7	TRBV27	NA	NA	CASSLTGFSSYEQYF	TGTGCCAGCAGTTTAACGGGGTTTAGCTCCTACGAGCAGTACTTC
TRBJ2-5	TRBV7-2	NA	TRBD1	CASSQTGGQETQYF	TGTGCCAGCAGCCAAACAGGGGGCCAAGAGACCCAGTACTTC
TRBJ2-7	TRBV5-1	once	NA	CASRSVSGRHSYEQYF	TGCGCCAGCAGATCAGTGAGTGGGAGGCACTCCTACGAGCAGTACTTC
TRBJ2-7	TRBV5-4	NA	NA	CASSLGQPSHEQYF	TGTGCCAGCAGCTTGGGACAGCCCTCGCACGAGCAGTACTTC
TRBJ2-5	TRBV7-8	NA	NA	CASSPSRTKETQYF	TGTGCCAGCAGCCCCAGCCGAACTAAGGAGACCCAGTACTTC
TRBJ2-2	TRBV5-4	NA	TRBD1	CASSLLPGQGHGELFF	TGTGCCAGCAGCTTATTACCGGGACAGGGCCACGGGGAGCTGTTTTTT
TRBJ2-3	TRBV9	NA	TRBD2	CASSFPAGGGDTQYF	TGTGCCAGCAGCTTCCCAGCGGGGGGCGGAGATACGCAGTATTTT
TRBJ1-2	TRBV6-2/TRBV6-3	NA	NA	CASSYVEGYTF	TGTGCCAGCAGTTACGTAGAGGGCTACACCTTC
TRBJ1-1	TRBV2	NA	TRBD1	CASSEKGQGRTEAFF	TGTGCCAGCAGTGAAAAAGGACAGGGTCGTACTGAAGCTTTCTTT
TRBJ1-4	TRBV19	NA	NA	CASRQQDLNEKLFF	TGTGCCAGTAGGCAGCAGGATTTAAATGAAAAACTGTTTTTT
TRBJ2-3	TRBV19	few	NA	CASSIKGLGGTDTQYF	TGTGCCAGTAGTATCAAAGGTCTTGGAGGCACAGATACGCAGTATTTT
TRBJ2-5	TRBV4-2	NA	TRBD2	CASSQKTQGGLAEETQYF	TGTGCCAGCAGCCAAAAAACCCAAGGGGGACTAGCGGAAGAGACCCAGTACTTC
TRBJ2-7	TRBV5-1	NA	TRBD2	CASSFIAGGWYEQYF	TGCGCCAGCAGCTTCATAGCGGGGGGCTGGTACGAGCAGTACTTC
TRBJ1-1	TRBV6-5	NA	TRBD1	CASSYIGTGRTEAFF	TGTGCCAGCAGTTATATCGGGACAGGGAGAACTGAAGCTTTCTTT
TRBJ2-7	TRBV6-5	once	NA	CASSYRGGAYEQYF	TGTGCCAGCAGCTACAGGGGAGGAGCCTACGAGCAGTACTTC
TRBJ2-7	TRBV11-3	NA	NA	CASRSRGDSSYEQYF	TGTGCCAGCAGATCAAGGGGTGACAGTTCCTACGAGCAGTACTTC
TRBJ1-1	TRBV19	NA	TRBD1	CASRGQGVWFATEAFF	TGTGCCAGCAGAGGACAGGGGGTTTGGTTTGCCACTGAAGCTTTCTTT
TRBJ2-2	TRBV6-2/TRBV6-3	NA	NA	CASSYDSSTGELFF	TGTGCCAGCAGTTACGACTCTTCCACCGGGGAGCTGTTTTTT
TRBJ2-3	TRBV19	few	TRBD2	CASSIDGSGGPTDTQYF	TGTGCCAGTAGTATAGACGGTAGCGGGGGGCCCACAGATACGCAGTATTTT
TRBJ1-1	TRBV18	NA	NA	CASSPTGMGTEAFF	TGTGCCAGCTCACCAACAGGGATGGGCACTGAAGCTTTCTTT
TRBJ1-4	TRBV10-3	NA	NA	CAIKEGGETNEKLFF	TGTGCCATCAAAGAAGGAGGGGAAACTAATGAAAAACTGTTTTTT
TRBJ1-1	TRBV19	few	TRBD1	CASSLGTGLRTEAFF	TGTGCCAGTAGTCTCGGGACAGGTTTACGCACTGAAGCTTTCTTT
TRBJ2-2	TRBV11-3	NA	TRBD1	CASSLDPRLTETGGHTGELFF	TGTGCCAGCAGCTTAGATCCCCGATTAACCGAGACAGGGGGCCACACCGGGGAGCTGTTTTTT
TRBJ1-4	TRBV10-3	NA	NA	CAIGPGRGEEKLFF	TGTGCCATCGGACCGGGCCGCGGGGAAGAAAAACTGTTTTTT
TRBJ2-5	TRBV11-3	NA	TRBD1	CASSTRTGGLGETQYF	TGTGCCAGCAGCACCCGGACAGGGGGCTTGGGGGAGACCCAGTACTTC
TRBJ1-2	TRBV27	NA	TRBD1	CASSLRQGVYGYTF	TGTGCCAGCAGTTTACGACAGGGAGTCTATGGCTACACCTTC
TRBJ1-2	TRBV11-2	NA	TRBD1	CASSFRGHRYTF	TGTGCCAGCAGCTTCAGGGGGCATCGCTACACCTTC
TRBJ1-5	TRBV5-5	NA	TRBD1	CASSLTGTVNQPQHF	TGTGCCAGCAGCCTGACCGGGACAGTCAATCAGCCCCAGCATTTT
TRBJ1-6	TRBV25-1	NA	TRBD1	CASSETGGTPLHF	TGTGCCAGCAGTGAGACAGGGGGTACACCCCTCCACTTT
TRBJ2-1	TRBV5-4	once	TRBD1	CASSADRFEQFF	TGTGCCAGCAGCGCGGACAGGTTTGAGCAGTTCTTC
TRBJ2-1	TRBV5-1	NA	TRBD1	CASSFGQGPYNEQFF	TGCGCCAGCAGCTTCGGACAGGGGCCCTACAATGAGCAGTTCTTC
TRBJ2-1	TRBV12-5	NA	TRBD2	CASGLDGTSGLGYNEQFF	TGTGCTAGTGGTTTGGACGGGACTAGCGGGTTAGGCTACAATGAGCAGTTCTTC
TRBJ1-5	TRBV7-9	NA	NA	CASSLSQVGNQPQHF	TGTGCCAGCAGCTTAAGCCAGGTCGGCAATCAGCCCCAGCATTTT
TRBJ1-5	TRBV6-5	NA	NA	CASRTGTSNQPQHF	TGTGCCAGCAGAACAGGTACTAGCAATCAGCCCCAGCATTTT
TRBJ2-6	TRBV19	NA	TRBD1	CASSGGTGVTGANVLTF	TGTGCCAGTAGTGGGGGGACAGGGGTTACTGGGGCCAACGTCCTGACTTTC
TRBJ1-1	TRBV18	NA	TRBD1	CASSPTGGAQNTEAFF	TGTGCCAGCTCACCGACAGGGGGCGCGCAGAACACTGAAGCTTTCTTT
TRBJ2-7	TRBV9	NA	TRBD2	CASSPTSGYTYEQYF	TGTGCCAGCAGCCCAACTAGCGGTTATACCTACGAGCAGTACTTC
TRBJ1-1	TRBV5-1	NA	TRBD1	CASSLQGGQGNTEAFF	TGCGCCAGCAGCTTGCAAGGGGGACAGGGGAACACTGAAGCTTTCTTT
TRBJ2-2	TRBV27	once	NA	CASSLEATGTGELFF	TGTGCCAGCAGTTTAGAGGCAACAGGCACCGGGGAGCTGTTTTTT
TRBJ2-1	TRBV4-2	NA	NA	CASSQDRDSYNEQFF	TGTGCCAGCAGCCAAGACAGGGACTCCTACAATGAGCAGTTCTTC
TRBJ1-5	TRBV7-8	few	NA	CASSYQASNQPQHF	TGTGCCAGCAGCTACCAGGCCAGCAATCAGCCCCAGCATTTT
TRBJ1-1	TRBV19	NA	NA	CASTIGGGRWTEAFF	TGTGCCAGTACCATCGGGGGGGGTCGTTGGACTGAAGCTTTCTTT
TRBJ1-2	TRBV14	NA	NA	CASSQGKGNGYGYTF	TGTGCCAGCAGCCAAGGGAAGGGGAATGGCTATGGCTACACCTTC